This T cell receptor beta chain was captured in a study of Graves' ophthalmopathy and Graves' hyperthyroidism. The study, taken as a whole, reports: Built on 13 signatures, a model told ophthalmopathy apart from stable hyperthyroidism with 85% to 90% sensitivity and less than 82% specificity. Most expanded clonotypes in thyroid above 0.001 frequency also showed up in blood.

The sequenced template was RNA, covering the TCR beta CDR3 region. RT-PCR with HTBI primers came first, then second-round multiplex PCR. TCRdb fed the multiplex PCR reads into MiXCR, producing one record per CDR3 protein. The table includes around 1.1 million distinct CDR3 sequences, approximately 35% detected once. This clonotype was counted a single time. Its antigen is currently unknown. The CDR3 covers 13 residues. V was pared by 8 bases and J by 6 bases, with 16 bases between. The germline V gene has CDR1 MNHNY and CDR2 SVGAGI (reference sequence). This TCR derives from an adult man with Graves' hyperthyroidism. Sequenced sample: peripheral blood or thyroid tissue (not recorded which). The chain combines TRBV6-6 with TRBJ1-2; a possible D gene is TRBD1 (5 bases). The CDR3 DNA follows: TGTGCCAGCCGACAAGGGACTAAGGATGGCTACACCTTC. Translated: CASRQGTKDGYTF.